This passage covers 26 T cell receptor beta chains from one sample sequenced in a study of CD8 T cells in Susac syndrome. With random hexamers, reverse transcription was performed on roughly 0.45 to 1 ug of RNA. TCRdb ran MiXCR on the immunoSEQ multiplex PCR reads and lists one entry per CDR3 protein. This table has 200,000 to 250,000 distinct CDR3 sequences, about 95% appearing once. The sample taken for sequencing was CD4+ T cells from PBMCs. These receptors all stem from a human donor with multiple sclerosis.

The chain couples TRBV20-1 to TRBJ1-1; 9 nucleotides line up with TRBD1. Trimming took 6 bases from V and 2 from J; bases not matched to a gene: 4. This CDR3 has 13 residues. Germline-derived CDR1 and CDR2 are DFQATT and SNEGSKA (reference sequence). Written as DNA, the CDR3 is TGCAGTGCAAACAGGGGGCTAAACACTGAAGCTTTCTTT. Translating gives CSANRGLNTEAFF.

The chain has TRBV20-1 and TRBJ1-1; possible D gene TRBD1, 5 bases. Germline CDR1 DFQATT, CDR2 SNEGSKA (reference sequence). This CDR3 has 14 amino acids. V was cut by 5 bases and J by 2 bases, with 15 bases left in between. The DNA of the CDR3 is TGCAGTGCTCTGGGACCGATGGGAAACACTGAAGCTTTCTTT. Translated, it gives CSALGPMGNTEAFF.

Points on this clonotype: Mismatch with germline at one junction end may stem from a read error. V usage is TRBV7-7 and J usage is TRBJ2-3; unclear D gene. The CDR3 totals 13 residues. CDR1 is SSHAT, CDR2 FNYEAQ, per germline (reference sequence). As DNA, the CDR3 is TGTGCTAGCAGCTTAGTTCTCAGAGATACGCAGTATTTT. Translated, it gives CASSLVLRDTQYF.

The chain combines TRBV7-3 with TRBJ2-3, with 8 bases that match TRBD2. The CDR3 is 16 amino acids. Germline-derived CDR1 and CDR2 are SGHTA and FQGTGA. V gave up 4 bases and J gave up 5 bases; unmatched junction bases: 11. CDR3 coding DNA: TGTGCCAGCAGCTCCGGAAGCGGGGGCCATAGAGATACGCAGTATTTT. This sequence encodes CASSSGSGGHRDTQYF.

The J gene is TRBJ1-1, the V gene TRBV15; tentatively, D is TRBD1 (5 bases). V was shortened by 3 bases and J by 11 bases, with 13 bases between the two germline ends. The CDR3 extends over 12 amino acids. Germline values: CDR1 LNHNV, CDR2 YYDKDF (reference sequence). The DNA of the CDR3 is TGTGCCACCAGCAGGGATTTATCAGGGGCTTTCTTT. It specifies CATSRDLSGAFF.

The CDR3 region is CASSQGGAMNTEAFF. As DNA, the CDR3 is TGCGCCAGCAGCCAAGGTGGGGCCATGAACACTGAAGCTTTCTTT. The rearrangement links TRBV4-1 to TRBJ1-1; TRBD1 might be the D (5 bases). V lost 1 base to trimming and J lost 0 bases, with 9 bases between them. The CDR3 covers 15 residues. Germline V gene lookup returns CDR1 MGHRA and CDR2 YSYEKL.

This chain joins TRBV30 and TRBJ1-2; D uncertain. The V and J ends lost 8 bases and 8 bases respectively, with 15 bases between them. The germline CDR1 and CDR2 sequences are GTSNPN and SVGIG (reference sequence). There are 11 residues in the CDR3. CDR3 coding DNA: TGTGCCACTACGGGCTCGTCCGGCTACACCTTC. This codes for CATTGSSGYTF.

This clonotype was seen once. The V and J genes are TRBV29-1 and TRBJ1-6; 8 bases map to TRBD1. Per the germline V gene, CDR1 is SQVTM and CDR2 is ANQGSEA. After removal of 5 bases from V and 11 bases from J, the junction contained 8 bases not matched to a gene. The length of the CDR3 is 13 residues. The CDR3 loop reads CSVQTGQGTPLHF. Written as DNA, the CDR3 is TGCAGCGTTCAGACTGGACAGGGAACACCCCTCCACTTT.

Only one count was recorded for this clonotype. The chain combines TRBV12-3 or TRBV12-4 with TRBJ2-2, with 11 bases identical to TRBD2. CDR3 length equals 18 residues. With V trimmed by 6 bases and J by 4 bases, 13 bases remained unmatched. As DNA, the CDR3 is TGTGCCAGCAGCCTACTTAGCGGGGGGGCCCTCGGCACCGGGGAGCTGTTTTTT. This codes for CASSLLSGGALGTGELFF.

This rearrangement joins TRBV25-1 to TRBJ2-5; 9 bases are shared with TRBD1. V was pared by 5 bases and J by 3 bases, with 7 bases of the junction left unmatched. This CDR3 has 15 residues. Germline CDR1 MGHDK, CDR2 SYGVNS. The CDR3 protein is CASSIPGTGKETQYF. CDR3 nucleotides: TGTGCCAGCAGTATCCCTGGGACAGGGAAAGAGACCCAGTACTTC.

CDR3 bases: TGTGCCACCAGCAGCGACTACAGGGGTGAGCAGTACGTC. Amino acids: CATSSDYRGEQYV. This chain links TRBV15 with TRBJ2-7; 7 bases align to TRBD1. This CDR3 contains 13 residues. Looked up from germline, CDR1 is LNHNV and CDR2 is YYDKDF (reference sequence). Trimming removed 3 bases from V and 7 bases from J; junction bases left unmatched: 6.

The V and J genes are TRBV20-1 and TRBJ2-1, with 10 nucleotides matching TRBD2. The CDR3 has 14 amino acids. Unmatched junction bases numbered 3, after V lost 3 bases and J lost 4 bases. Germline-derived CDR1 and CDR2 are DFQATT and SNEGSKA (reference sequence). Here the CDR3 reads CSASPAGGYNEQFF. The CDR3 region has the DNA TGCAGTGCTAGTCCAGCGGGGGGGTACAATGAGCAGTTCTTC.

The chain links TRBV20-1 to TRBJ2-1; D could derive from TRBD1 or TRBD2 (5 bases each). Germline assignment: CDR1 DFQATT and CDR2 SNEGSKA (reference sequence). Deletions cut 5 bases from V and 7 bases from J, with 15 bases between. The CDR3 runs 13 residues. As DNA, the CDR3 is TGCAGTGCTTCCGGGACCGGAAGGAATGAGCAGTTCTTC. It yields the protein CSASGTGRNEQFF.

The chain joins TRBV20-1 to TRBJ2-5; D remains ambiguous. Germline CDR1 is DFQATT and CDR2 is SNEGSKA (reference sequence). CDR3 length equals 14 residues. Trimming took 1 base from V and 4 from J, leaving 13 bases between them. Here the CDR3 reads CSARGANVVETQYF. CDR3 DNA: TGCAGTGCTAGAGGGGCTAATGTAGTAGAGACCCAGTACTTC.

The rearrangement joins TRBV5-6 to TRBJ1-5; D uncertain. V was trimmed by 3 bases and J by 3 bases, leaving 4 bases between them. Germline V gene sequence: CDR1 SGHDT, CDR2 YYEEEE. The CDR3 consists of 12 residues. The CDR3 sequence: CASSSNNQPQHF. The CDR3, as DNA: TGTGCCAGCAGCTCAAACAATCAGCCCCAGCATTTT.

This rearrangement joins TRBV20-1 to TRBJ2-1; 10 nucleotides agree with TRBD1. V lost 6 bases and J lost 7; bases outside the gene matches: 9. Per the germline V gene, CDR1 is DFQATT and CDR2 is SNEGSKA (reference sequence). The CDR3 totals 14 residues. The CDR3 DNA reads TGCAGTGCACATGACAGGGGGCGCTTAAATGAGCAGTTCTTC. This gives the protein CSAHDRGRLNEQFF.

J is TRBJ2-4 and V is TRBV3-1, with D possibly TRBD2 on 5 matching bases. There are 12 residues in the CDR3. CDR1 is LGHDT, CDR2 YNNKEL, per germline (reference sequence). V shed 0 bases and J shed 9 bases, with 6 bases lying between them. CDR3 in amino acids: CASSQDGVIQYF. The CDR3 bases are TGTGCCAGCAGCCAAGACGGGGTCATTCAGTACTTC.

This clonotype was recorded once. DNA for the CDR3: TGTGCCACCGGGGGTAATTCACCCCTCCACTTT. This sequence encodes CATGGNSPLHF. The gene calls are TRBV6-5 and TRBJ1-6; D may be TRBD1 (5 bases). Trimming removed 10 bases at V and 6 bases at J, with 7 bases between. CDR1 is MNHEY and CDR2 is SVGAGI in the germline V gene. The length of the CDR3 is 11 residues.

The J gene is TRBJ1-5, the V gene TRBV30; 7 bases match TRBD1. Unmatched junction bases numbered 8, after V lost 1 base and J lost 8 bases. The germline V gene encodes CDR1 GTSNPN and CDR2 SVGIG (reference sequence). The CDR3 is 14 residues long. The CDR3 DNA is TGTGCCTGGAGTGGGACAGGCCTTGCGGAGCCCCAGCATTTT. Translation gives CAWSGTGLAEPQHF. The whole variable domain, remainder taken from reference TRBV30 and TRBJ1-5, is SQTIHQWPATLVQPVGSPLSLECTVEGTSNPNLYWYRQAAGRGLQLLFYSVGIGQISSEVPQNLSASRPQDRQFILSSKKLLLSDSGFYLCAWSGTGLAEPQHFGDGTRLSIL.

The chain employs TRBV12-5 and TRBJ2-3, with D maybe TRBD2 (6 bases). The CDR3 loop spans 14 amino acids. The germline CDR1 and CDR2 sequences are LGHNT and FRNRAP. V lost 0 bases and J lost 5, with 9 bases in between. The CDR3 reads CASGLVMEGDTQYF. CDR3 in DNA: TGTGCTAGTGGTTTGGTAATGGAGGGAGATACGCAGTATTTT.

This clonotype was picked up one time. J is TRBJ1-3 and V is TRBV29-1; D is perhaps TRBD1 (6 bases). Per germline, CDR1 SQVTM and CDR2 ANQGSEA. V lost 6 bases, J lost 0 bases, and 15 bases lay in between. This CDR3 is built from 15 residues. CDR3 coding DNA: TGCAGCGTCGCGGACAGACCCGGCTCTGGAAACACCATATATTTT. Its protein is CSVADRPGSGNTIYF.

This sequence joins TRBV19 and TRBJ1-5; D is uncertain. The V end was cut by 1 base, the J end by 9 bases, with 13 bases between. In germline, CDR1 is LNHDA, CDR2 SQIVND (reference sequence). This CDR3 region has 14 residues. The chain's CDR3 is CASSIGPSLGPQHF. The CDR3 DNA follows: TGTGCCAGTAGTATAGGACCGTCCCTTGGGCCCCAGCATTTT.

The count of this clonotype is one. The chain recombines TRBV20-1 with TRBJ2-3, with D possibly TRBD1 on 5 matching bases. There are 13 residues in the CDR3. V was cut by 3 bases and J by 5 bases, with 12 bases left in between. CDR1 and CDR2 (germline): DFQATT, SNEGSKA (reference sequence). In DNA, the CDR3 is TGCAGTGCTAGTAAACAGGCTAAAGATACGCAGTATTTT. This translates into CSASKQAKDTQYF.

A note on this clonotype: One junction end does not reproduce the germline sequence, and a read error may be involved. V is TRBV7-7 and J is TRBJ2-2, with D possibly called TRBD1 or TRBD2 (5 bases each). Per the germline V gene, CDR1 is SSHAT and CDR2 is FNYEAQ (reference sequence). This CDR3 contains 14 residues. The DNA for the CDR3 is TGTGCTAGCAGCCCAAGGTCGGGGCCCGGGGAGCTGTTTTTT. Protein sequence: CASSPRSGPGELFF.

The chain links TRBV29-1 to TRBJ1-1; 9 positions match TRBD1. From germline, CDR1 is SQVTM and CDR2 ANQGSEA. CDR3 length: 12 amino acids. V lost 7 bases and J lost 3; bases outside the gene matches: 3. In DNA, the CDR3 is TGCAGCGGGGGGACAGGGCACACTGAAGCTTTCTTT. Protein product: CSGGTGHTEAFF.

J is TRBJ2-5 and V is TRBV11-2; perhaps TRBD1 as D (5 bases). Germline V gives CDR1 SGHAT, CDR2 FQNNGV. The CDR3 extends over 13 amino acids. V lost 1 base and J 3 bases, leaving 6 bases between the germline ends. In nucleotides, the CDR3 is TGTGCCAGCAGCTTAGGCAGGGAAGAGACCCAGTACTTC. Residues: CASSLGREETQYF. Full variable domain (rest looked up from reference TRBV11-2 and TRBJ2-5): EAGVAQSPRYKIIEKRQSVAFWCNPISGHATLYWYQQILGQGPKLLIQFQNNGVVDDSQLPKDRFSAERLKGVDSTLKIQPAKLEDSAVYLCASSLGREETQYFGPGTRLLVL.